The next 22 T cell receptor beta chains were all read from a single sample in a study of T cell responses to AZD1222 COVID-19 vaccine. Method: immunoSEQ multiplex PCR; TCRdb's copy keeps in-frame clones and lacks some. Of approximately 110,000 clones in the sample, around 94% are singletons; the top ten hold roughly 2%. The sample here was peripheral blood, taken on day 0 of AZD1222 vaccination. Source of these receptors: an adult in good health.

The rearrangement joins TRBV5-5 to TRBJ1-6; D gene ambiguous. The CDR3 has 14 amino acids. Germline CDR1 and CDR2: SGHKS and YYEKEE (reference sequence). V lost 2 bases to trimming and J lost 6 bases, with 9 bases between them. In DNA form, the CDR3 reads TGTGCCAGCAGCTTAATTCCGCCTAATTCACCCCTCCACTTT. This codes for CASSLIPPNSPLHF.

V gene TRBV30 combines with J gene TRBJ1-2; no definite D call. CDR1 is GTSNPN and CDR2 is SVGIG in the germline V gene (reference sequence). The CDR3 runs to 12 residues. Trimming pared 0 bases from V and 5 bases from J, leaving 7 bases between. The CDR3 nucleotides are TGTGCCTGGAGTGTAACGGGGTATGGCTACACCTTC. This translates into CAWSVTGYGYTF.

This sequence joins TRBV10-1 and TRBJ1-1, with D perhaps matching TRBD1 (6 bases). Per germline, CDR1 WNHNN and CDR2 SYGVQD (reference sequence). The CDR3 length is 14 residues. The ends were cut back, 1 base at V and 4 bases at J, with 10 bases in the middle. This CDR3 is CASSEYREGTEAFF. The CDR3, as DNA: TGCGCCAGCAGTGAGTACAGGGAGGGCACTGAAGCTTTCTTT.

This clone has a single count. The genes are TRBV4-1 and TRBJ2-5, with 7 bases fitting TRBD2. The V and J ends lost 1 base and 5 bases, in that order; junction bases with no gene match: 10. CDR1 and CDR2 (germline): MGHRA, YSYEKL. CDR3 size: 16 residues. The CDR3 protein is CASSQGPGTNRETQYF. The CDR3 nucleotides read TGCGCCAGCAGCCAAGGGCCGGGGACTAATAGGGAGACCCAGTACTTC.

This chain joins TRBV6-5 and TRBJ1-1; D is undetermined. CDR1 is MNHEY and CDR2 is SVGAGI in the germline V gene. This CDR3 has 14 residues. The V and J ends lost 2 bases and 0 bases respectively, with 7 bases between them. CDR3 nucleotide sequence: TGTGCCAGCAGTTACGAGGTCATGAACACTGAAGCTTTCTTT. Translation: CASSYEVMNTEAFF.

The CDR3, as DNA: TGTGCCAGTAGTATTGTGCAGGGGGCAACCTCCAATCAGCCCCAGCATTTT. As protein: CASSIVQGATSNQPQHF. This chain connects TRBV19 to TRBJ1-5; 8 bases align to TRBD1. V shed 3 bases and J 3 bases; nucleotides not matched to a gene: 10. The V gene's germline CDR1 is LNHDA and CDR2 SQIVND (reference sequence). This CDR3 has 17 amino acids.

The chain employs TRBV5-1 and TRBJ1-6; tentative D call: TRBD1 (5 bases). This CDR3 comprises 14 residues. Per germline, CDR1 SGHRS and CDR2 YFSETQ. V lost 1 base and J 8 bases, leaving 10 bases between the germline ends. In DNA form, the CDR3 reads TGCGCCAGCAGCTTGAACTTAGGGGATTCACCCCTCCACTTT. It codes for CASSLNLGDSPLHF.

CDR3: CASSLDIGAGNTIYF. The CDR3 DNA follows: TGCGCCAGCAGCCTGGACATTGGGGCTGGAAACACCATATATTTT. This chain links TRBV5-1 with TRBJ1-3, with D possibly being TRBD1 (5 bases). The CDR3 covers 15 residues. CDR1 is SGHRS and CDR2 is YFSETQ in the germline V gene. Trimming removed 4 bases at V and 2 bases at J, with 13 bases between.

In nucleotides, the CDR3 is TGTGCCAGCAGCTGGAACAATGAGCAGTTCTTC. Its protein is CASSWNNEQFF. This chain links TRBV7-9 with TRBJ2-1; no clear D. The germline V gene has CDR1 SEHNR and CDR2 FQNEAQ (reference sequence). CDR3 size: 11 residues. Trimming stripped 4 bases from V and 5 bases from J, with 3 bases between.

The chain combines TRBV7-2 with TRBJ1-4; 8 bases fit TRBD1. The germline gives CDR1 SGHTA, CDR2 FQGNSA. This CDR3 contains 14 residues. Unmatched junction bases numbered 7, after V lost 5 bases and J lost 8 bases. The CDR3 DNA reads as TGTGCCAGCAGCCCCAGGACAGGGCAGGAAAAACTGTTTTTT. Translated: CASSPRTGQEKLFF.

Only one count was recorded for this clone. In DNA form, the CDR3 reads TGCGCCAGCAGCAACGGGATTGGAGGTGAAAAACTGTTTTTT. Protein: CASSNGIGGEKLFF. The V gene is TRBV5-1, the J gene TRBJ1-4, with D unresolved. V was cut by 4 bases and J by 7 bases, with 14 bases left in between. The CDR3 is 14 residues long. Germline loops: CDR1 SGHRS, CDR2 YFSETQ.

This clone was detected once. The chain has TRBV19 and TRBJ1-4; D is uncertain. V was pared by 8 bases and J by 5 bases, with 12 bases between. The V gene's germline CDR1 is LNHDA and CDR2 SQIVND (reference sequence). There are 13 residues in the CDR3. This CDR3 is CASAQQINEKLFF. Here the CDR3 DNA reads TGTGCCAGTGCTCAGCAGATAAATGAAAAACTGTTTTTT.

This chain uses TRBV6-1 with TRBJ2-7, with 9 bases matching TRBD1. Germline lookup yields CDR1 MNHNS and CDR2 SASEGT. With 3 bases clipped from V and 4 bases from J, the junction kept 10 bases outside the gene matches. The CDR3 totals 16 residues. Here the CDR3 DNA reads TGTGCCAGCAGTGACCGATCCGGGACAGGGTCGTACGAGCAGTACTTC. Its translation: CASSDRSGTGSYEQYF.

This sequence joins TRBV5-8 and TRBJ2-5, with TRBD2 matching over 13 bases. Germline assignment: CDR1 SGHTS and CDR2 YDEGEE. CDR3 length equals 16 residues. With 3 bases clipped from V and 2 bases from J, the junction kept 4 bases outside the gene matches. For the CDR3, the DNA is TGTGCCAGCAGCTCCCTGGGACTAGCGGGGCAAGAGACCCAGTACTTC. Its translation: CASSSLGLAGQETQYF.

This chain's CDR3 is CASSLYGRNYGYTF. CDR3 DNA: TGTGCCAGCAGCCTCTACGGCAGGAACTATGGCTACACCTTC. The genes are TRBV7-8 and TRBJ1-2; no clear D. Deletions cut 5 bases from V and 2 bases from J, with 12 bases between. The CDR3 covers 14 residues. Per the germline V gene, CDR1 is SGHVS and CDR2 is FQNEAQ.

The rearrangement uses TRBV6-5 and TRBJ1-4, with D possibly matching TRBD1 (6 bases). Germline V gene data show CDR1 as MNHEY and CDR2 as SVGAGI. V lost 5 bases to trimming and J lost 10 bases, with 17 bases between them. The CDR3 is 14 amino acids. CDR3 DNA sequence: TGTGCCAGCAGTACAACAGGGATCTTTGCAAAACTGTTTTTT. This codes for CASSTTGIFAKLFF.

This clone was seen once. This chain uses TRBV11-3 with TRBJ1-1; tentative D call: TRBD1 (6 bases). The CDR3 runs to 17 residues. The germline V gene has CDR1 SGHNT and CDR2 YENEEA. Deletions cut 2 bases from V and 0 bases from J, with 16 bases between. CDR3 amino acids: CASSLSISKGVNTEAFF. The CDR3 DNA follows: TGTGCCAGCAGCTTAAGTATTAGTAAGGGGGTGAACACTGAAGCTTTCTTT.

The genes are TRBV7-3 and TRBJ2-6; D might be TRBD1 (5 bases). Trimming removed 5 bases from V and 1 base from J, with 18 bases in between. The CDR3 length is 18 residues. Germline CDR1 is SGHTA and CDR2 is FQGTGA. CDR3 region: CASSPQDGRFSGANVLTF. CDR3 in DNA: TGTGCCAGCAGCCCACAGGACGGTAGATTTTCTGGGGCCAACGTCCTGACTTTC.

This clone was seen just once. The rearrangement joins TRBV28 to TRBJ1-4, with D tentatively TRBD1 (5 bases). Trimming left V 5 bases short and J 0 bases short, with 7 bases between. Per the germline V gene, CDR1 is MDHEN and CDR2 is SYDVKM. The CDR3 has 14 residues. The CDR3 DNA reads TGTGCCAGCAGTCAGGGAGCAACTAATGAAAAACTGTTTTTT. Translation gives CASSQGATNEKLFF.

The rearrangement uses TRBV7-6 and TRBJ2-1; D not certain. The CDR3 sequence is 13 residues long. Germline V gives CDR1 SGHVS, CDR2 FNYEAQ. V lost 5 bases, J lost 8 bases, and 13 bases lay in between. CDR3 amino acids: CASSPLTADEQFF. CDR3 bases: TGTGCCAGCAGCCCTTTGACGGCCGATGAGCAGTTCTTC.

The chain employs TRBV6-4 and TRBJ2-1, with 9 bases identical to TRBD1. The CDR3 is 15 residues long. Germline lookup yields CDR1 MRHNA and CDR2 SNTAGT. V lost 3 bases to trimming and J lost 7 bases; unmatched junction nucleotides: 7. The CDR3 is CASSDWDRDRNEQFF. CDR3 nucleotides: TGTGCCAGCAGTGATTGGGACAGGGATAGGAATGAGCAGTTCTTC.

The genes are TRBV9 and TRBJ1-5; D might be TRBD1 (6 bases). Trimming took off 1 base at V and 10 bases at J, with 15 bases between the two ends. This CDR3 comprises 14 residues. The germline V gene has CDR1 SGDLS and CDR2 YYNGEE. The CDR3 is CASSVRGEGIPQHF. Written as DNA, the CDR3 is TGTGCCAGCAGCGTAAGGGGGGAGGGGATCCCCCAGCATTTT.